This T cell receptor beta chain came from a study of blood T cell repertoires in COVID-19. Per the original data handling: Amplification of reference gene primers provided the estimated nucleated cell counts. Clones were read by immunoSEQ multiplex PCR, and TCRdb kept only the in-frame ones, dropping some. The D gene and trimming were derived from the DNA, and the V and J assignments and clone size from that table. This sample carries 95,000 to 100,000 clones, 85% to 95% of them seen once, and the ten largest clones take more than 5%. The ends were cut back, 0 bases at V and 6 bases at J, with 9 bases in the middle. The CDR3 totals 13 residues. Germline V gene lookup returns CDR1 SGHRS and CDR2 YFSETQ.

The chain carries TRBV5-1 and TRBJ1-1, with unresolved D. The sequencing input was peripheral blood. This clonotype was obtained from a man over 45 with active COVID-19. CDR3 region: CASSLERESEAFF. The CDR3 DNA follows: TGCGCCAGCAGCTTGGAACGAGAATCTGAAGCTTTCTTT.